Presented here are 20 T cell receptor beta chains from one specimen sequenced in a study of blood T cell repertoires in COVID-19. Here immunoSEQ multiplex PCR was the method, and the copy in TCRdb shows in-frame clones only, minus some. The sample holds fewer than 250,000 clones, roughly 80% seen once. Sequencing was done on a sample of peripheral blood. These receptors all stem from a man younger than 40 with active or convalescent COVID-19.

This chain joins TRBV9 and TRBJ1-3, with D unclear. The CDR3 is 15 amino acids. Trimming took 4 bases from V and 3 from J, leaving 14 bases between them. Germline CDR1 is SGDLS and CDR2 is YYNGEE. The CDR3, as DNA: TGTGCCAGCAGCACGAGGGAGGGCTTTGGAAACACCATATATTTT. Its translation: CASSTREGFGNTIYF.

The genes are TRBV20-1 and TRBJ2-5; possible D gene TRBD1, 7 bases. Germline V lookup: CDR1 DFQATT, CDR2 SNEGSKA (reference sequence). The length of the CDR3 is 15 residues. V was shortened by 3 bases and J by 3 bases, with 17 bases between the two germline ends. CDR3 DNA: TGCAGTGCTAGTGGCCGGGGGACAGCCAAAGAGACCCAGTACTTC. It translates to CSASGRGTAKETQYF.

CDR3 nucleotides: TGTGCCAGCAGCCCATCCGGGATTCTAGCCTATGGCTACACCTTC. Translated: CASSPSGILAYGYTF. The genes are TRBV3-1 (or the pseudogene TRBV3-2) and TRBJ1-2; the D is unclear. Germline CDR1 reads LGHDT; CDR2 reads YNNKEL (reference sequence). The CDR3 spans 15 residues. The V end was cut by 4 bases, the J end by 4 bases, with 16 bases between.

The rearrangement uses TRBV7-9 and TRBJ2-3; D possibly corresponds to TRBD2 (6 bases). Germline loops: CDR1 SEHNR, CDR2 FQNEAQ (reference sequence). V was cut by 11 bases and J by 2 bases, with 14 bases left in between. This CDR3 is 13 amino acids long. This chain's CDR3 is CAGGADITDTQYF. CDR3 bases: TGTGCCGGCGGGGCAGATATCACAGATACGCAGTATTTT.

The CDR3 nucleotides are TGTGCCAGCAGTGCCGGTTTCAATTCACCCCTCCACTTT. It encodes CASSAGFNSPLHF. The chain uses TRBV25-1 and TRBJ1-6; D gene uncertain. There are 13 residues in the CDR3. Germline V gene sequence: CDR1 MGHDK, CDR2 SYGVNS. V was pared by 4 bases and J by 7 bases, with 8 bases between.

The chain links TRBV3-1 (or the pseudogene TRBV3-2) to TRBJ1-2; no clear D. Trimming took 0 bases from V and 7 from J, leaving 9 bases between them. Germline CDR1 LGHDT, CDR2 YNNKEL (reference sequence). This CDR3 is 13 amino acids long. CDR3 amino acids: CASSQDAGSGYTF. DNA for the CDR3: TGTGCCAGCAGCCAAGACGCGGGATCTGGCTACACCTTC.

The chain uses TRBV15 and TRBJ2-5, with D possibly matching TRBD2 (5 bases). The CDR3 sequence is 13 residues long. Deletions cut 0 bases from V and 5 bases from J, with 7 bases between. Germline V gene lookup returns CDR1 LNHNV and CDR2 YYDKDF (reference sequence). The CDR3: CATSRDSAETQYF. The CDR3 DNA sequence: TGTGCCACCAGCAGAGATAGCGCCGAGACCCAGTACTTC.

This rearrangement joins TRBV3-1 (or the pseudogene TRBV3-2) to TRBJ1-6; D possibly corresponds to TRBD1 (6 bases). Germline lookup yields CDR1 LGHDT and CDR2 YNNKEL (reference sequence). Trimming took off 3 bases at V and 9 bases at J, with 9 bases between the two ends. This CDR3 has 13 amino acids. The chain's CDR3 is CASSQAQGSPLHF. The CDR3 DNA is TGTGCCAGCAGCCAGGCACAGGGTTCACCCCTCCACTTT.

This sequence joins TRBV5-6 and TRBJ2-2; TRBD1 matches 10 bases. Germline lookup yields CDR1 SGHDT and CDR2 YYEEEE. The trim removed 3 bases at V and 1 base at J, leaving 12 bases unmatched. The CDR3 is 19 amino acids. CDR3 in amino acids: CASSSYPGQGPMNTGELFF. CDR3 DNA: TGTGCCAGCAGCTCTTATCCGGGACAGGGGCCCATGAACACCGGGGAGCTGTTTTTT.

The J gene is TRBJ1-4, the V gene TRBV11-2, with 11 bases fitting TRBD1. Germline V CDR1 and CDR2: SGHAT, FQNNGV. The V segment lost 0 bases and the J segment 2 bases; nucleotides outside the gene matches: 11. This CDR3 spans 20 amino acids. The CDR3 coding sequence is TGTGCCAGCAGCTTAGATCTAACCGGGACAGGGGGGTTCACTAATGAAAAACTGTTTTTT. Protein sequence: CASSLDLTGTGGFTNEKLFF. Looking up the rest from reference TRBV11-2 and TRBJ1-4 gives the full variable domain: EAGVAQSPRYKIIEKRQSVAFWCNPISGHATLYWYQQILGQGPKLLIQFQNNGVVDDSQLPKDRFSAERLKGVDSTLKIQPAKLEDSAVYLCASSLDLTGTGGFTNEKLFFGSGTQLSVL.

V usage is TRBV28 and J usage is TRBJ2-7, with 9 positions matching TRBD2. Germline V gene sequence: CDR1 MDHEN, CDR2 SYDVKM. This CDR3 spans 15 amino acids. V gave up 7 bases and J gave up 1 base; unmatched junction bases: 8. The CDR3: CASKFGGRGSYEQYF. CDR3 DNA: TGTGCCAGCAAGTTTGGCGGGAGGGGATCCTACGAGCAGTACTTC.

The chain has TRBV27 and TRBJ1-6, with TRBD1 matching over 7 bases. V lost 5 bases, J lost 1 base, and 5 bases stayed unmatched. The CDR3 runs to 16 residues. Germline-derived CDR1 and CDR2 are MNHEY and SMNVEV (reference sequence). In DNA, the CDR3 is TGTGCCAGCAGTGAAAAGACAGGGTCCTATAATTCACCCCTCCACTTT. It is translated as CASSEKTGSYNSPLHF.

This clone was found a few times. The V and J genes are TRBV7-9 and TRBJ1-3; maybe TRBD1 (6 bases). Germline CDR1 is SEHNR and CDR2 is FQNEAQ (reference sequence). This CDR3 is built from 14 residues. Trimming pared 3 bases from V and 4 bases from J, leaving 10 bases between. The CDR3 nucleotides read TGTGCCAGCAGCTTCGGACAGTCGGGAAACACCATATATTTT. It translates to CASSFGQSGNTIYF.

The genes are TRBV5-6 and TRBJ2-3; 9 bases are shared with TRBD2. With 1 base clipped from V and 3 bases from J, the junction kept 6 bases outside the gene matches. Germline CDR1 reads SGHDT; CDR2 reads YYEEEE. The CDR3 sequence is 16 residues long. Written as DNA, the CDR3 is TGTGCCAGCAGCTTGCGTACGGCGGGAGGGACAGATACGCAGTATTTT. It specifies CASSLRTAGGTDTQYF.

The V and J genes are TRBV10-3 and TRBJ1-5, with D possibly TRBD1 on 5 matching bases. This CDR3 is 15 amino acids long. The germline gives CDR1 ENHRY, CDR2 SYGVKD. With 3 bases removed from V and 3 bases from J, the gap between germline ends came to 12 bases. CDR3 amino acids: CAISEETVNNQPQHF. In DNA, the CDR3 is TGTGCCATCAGTGAAGAGACAGTAAACAATCAGCCCCAGCATTTT.

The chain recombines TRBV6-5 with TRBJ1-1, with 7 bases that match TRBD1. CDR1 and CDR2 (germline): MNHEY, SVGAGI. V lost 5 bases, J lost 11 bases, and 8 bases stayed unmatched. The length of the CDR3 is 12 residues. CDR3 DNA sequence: TGTGCCAGCAGTCTATGGACAGGAGTGGCTTTCTTT. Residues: CASSLWTGVAFF.

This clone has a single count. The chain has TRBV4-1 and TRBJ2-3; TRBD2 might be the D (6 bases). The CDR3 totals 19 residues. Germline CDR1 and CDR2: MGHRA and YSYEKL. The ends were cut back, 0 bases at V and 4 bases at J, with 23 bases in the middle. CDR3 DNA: TGCGCCAGCAGCCAAGATACGGGGACTCCCGGTTACCTTTCAGATACGCAGTATTTT. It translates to CASSQDTGTPGYLSDTQYF.

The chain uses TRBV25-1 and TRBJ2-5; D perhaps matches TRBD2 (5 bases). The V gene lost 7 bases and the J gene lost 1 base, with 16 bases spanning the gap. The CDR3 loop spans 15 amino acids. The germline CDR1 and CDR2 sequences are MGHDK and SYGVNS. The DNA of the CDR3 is TGTGCCAGCAACCGAGGGTCCGCGAGCCAAGAGACCCAGTACTTC. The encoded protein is CASNRGSASQETQYF.

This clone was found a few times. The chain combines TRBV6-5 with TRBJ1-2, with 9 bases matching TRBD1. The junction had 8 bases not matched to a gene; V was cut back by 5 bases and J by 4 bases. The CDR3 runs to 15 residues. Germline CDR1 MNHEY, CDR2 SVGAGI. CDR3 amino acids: CASSRGQGPTYGYTF. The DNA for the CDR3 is TGTGCCAGCAGTAGAGGACAGGGGCCCACCTATGGCTACACCTTC.

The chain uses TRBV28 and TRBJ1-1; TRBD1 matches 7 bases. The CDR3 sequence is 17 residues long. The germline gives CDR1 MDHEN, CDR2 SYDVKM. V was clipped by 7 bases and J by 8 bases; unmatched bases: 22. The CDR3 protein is CASNSGFNRGSVVEAFF. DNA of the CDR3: TGTGCCAGCAATTCGGGGTTTAACAGGGGCTCGGTTGTGGAAGCTTTCTTT.